This T cell receptor beta chain was recovered during a study of cytomegalovirus exposure and HLA in healthy donors. Germline lookup yields CDR1 SEHNR and CDR2 FQNEAQ (reference sequence). The CDR3 is 14 residues long. Deletions cut 1 base from V and 4 bases from J, with 10 bases between. Findings and limits, study-wide: In an earlier analysis, about 87% or about 30%: the productive usage of most TCR beta V segments. Both high specificity and high sensitivity reportedly marked the classifier's diagnosis of cytomegalovirus status. CMV antigen specificity was confirmed in vitro for a few CMV-associated chains.

Comment on this clone: The antigen is unknown.

Use of 60 Vbeta and 13 Jbeta primers characterized the PCR. Generated by immunoSEQ multiplex PCR, the TCRdb table keeps only in-frame clones and is missing some. The profile shows 95,000 to 150,000 clones, 70% to 75% of them singletons. The receptor was derived from a woman aged 40 to 55 in good health and CMV-seronegative. The source material was PBMCs. The chain couples TRBV7-9 to TRBJ1-1; D unclear. The CDR3 DNA follows: TGTGCCAGCAGCTTAGGGGCCAGTTCCACTGAAGCTTTCTTT. The encoded protein is CASSLGASSTEAFF.